The 11 T cell receptor beta chains in this list originate from one sample, sequenced in a study of T cell responses to AZD1222 COVID-19 vaccine (dated by TCRdb to the early 2020s). The intended sense of this specimen's time point label: about 28 days (+/-7) after the second vaccine dose. The library was built by means of the immunoSEQ multiplex PCR assay. TCRdb limited this immuneACCESS table to in-frame rearrangements with V and J called. A share of clones is missing; checked studies link under half to unresolved V genes, and the rest is unexplained. For this sample there are 65,000 to 75,000 clones; around 81% appear just once. Approximately 47% of the sample is taken by the ten largest. This material consisted of peripheral blood, taken 28 days after the second AZD1222 dose. The receptors derive from an adult who received the AZD1222 COVID-19 vaccine.

V gene TRBV19 combines with J gene TRBJ1-6, with D uncertain. The V gene's germline CDR1 is LNHDA and CDR2 SQIVND (reference sequence). Between the trimmed V and J ends, which lost 7 bases and 8 bases, there was a span of 18 bases. This CDR3 is built from 15 residues. CDR3 nucleotides: TGTGCCAGTACGATCTCAACAAAACAGTATTCACCCCTCCACTTT. The encoded protein is CASTISTKQYSPLHF.

The chain couples TRBV4-2 to TRBJ2-2; 9 bases match TRBD1. The CDR3 has 14 residues. Trimming took 2 bases from V and 6 from J; bases not matched to a gene: 1. CDR1 and CDR2 (germline): LGHNA, YNFKEQ. Written as DNA, the CDR3 is TGTGCCAGCAGCCAAAGGGACAGGGCCGGGGAGCTGTTTTTT. Amino acids: CASSQRDRAGELFF.

The gene calls are TRBV3-1 (or the pseudogene TRBV3-2) and TRBJ2-6, with 10 bases matching TRBD2. Germline CDR1 is LGHDT and CDR2 is YNNKEL (reference sequence). CDR3 length equals 17 residues. Trimming took 4 bases from V and 1 from J; bases not matched to a gene: 4. CDR3 amino acids: CASSPSGSWSGANVLTF. The CDR3, as DNA: TGTGCCAGCAGCCCTAGCGGGAGCTGGTCTGGGGCCAACGTCCTGACTTTC.

V and J are TRBV27 and TRBJ2-3; the match to TRBD2 covers 7 bases. Looked up from germline, CDR1 is MNHEY and CDR2 is SMNVEV (reference sequence). The CDR3 is made up of 18 amino acids. The V gene end was trimmed by 3 bases and the J gene end by 6 bases; junction bases not matched to a gene: 18. CDR3 sequence reads: CASSLSGPGLAARDTQYF. The CDR3 DNA sequence: TGTGCCAGCAGTTTGAGTGGGCCCGGGCTAGCGGCAAGGGATACGCAGTATTTT.

V and J are TRBV7-9 and TRBJ1-6; 8 bases match TRBD1. Germline V gene data show CDR1 as SEHNR and CDR2 as FQNEAQ (reference sequence). This CDR3 is 15 amino acids long. Unmatched junction bases numbered 11, after V lost 7 bases and J lost 9 bases. CDR3 amino acids: CASTRSGTGFSPLHF. CDR3 coding DNA: TGTGCCAGCACCCGTAGCGGGACAGGATTTTCACCCCTCCACTTT.

This chain connects TRBV10-3 to TRBJ2-7, with D possibly TRBD2 on 6 matching bases. The CDR3 contains 15 residues. V was pared by 2 bases and J by 0 bases, with 11 bases between. CDR1 is ENHRY, CDR2 SYGVKD, per germline. The CDR3 is CAISEAPGDSYEQYF. CDR3 DNA: TGTGCCATCAGTGAGGCCCCGGGAGACTCCTACGAGCAGTACTTC.

CDR3 bases: TGCAGTGGGACGGAGTCCTACGAGCAGTACTTC. It encodes CSGTESYEQYF. V gene TRBV20-1 combines with J gene TRBJ2-7; no firm D call. The CDR3 has 11 residues. V dropped 7 bases and J dropped 1 base, with 8 bases sitting between them. CDR1 DFQATT and CDR2 SNEGSKA come from the germline V gene (reference sequence).

The chain couples TRBV6-5 to TRBJ1-3; TRBD1 matches at 7 bases. With V trimmed by 6 bases and J by 4 bases, 6 bases remained unmatched. This CDR3 spans 14 amino acids. Per the germline V gene, CDR1 is MNHEY and CDR2 is SVGAGI. CDR3 bases: TGTGCCAGCAGGTTGACAGGGTTAGGAAACACCATATATTTT. The encoded protein is CASRLTGLGNTIYF.

The chain is built from TRBV11-1 and TRBJ2-3; the match to TRBD2 covers 9 bases. The CDR3 length is 15 residues. The junction had 6 bases not matched to a gene; V was cut back by 2 bases and J by 6 bases. Germline loops: CDR1 SGHAT, CDR2 FQDESV (reference sequence). CDR3 region: CASSLLSLAGDTQYF. The CDR3 DNA sequence: TGTGCCAGCAGCTTACTAAGTCTAGCGGGGGATACGCAGTATTTT.

The rearrangement links TRBV27 to TRBJ1-2, with a tentative D call TRBD1 (5 bases). The V gene lost 2 bases and the J gene lost 6 bases, with 16 bases spanning the gap. The V gene's germline CDR1 is MNHEY and CDR2 SMNVEV (reference sequence). CDR3 size: 15 residues. This CDR3 reads CASSLRAGHPDGYTF. CDR3 coding DNA: TGTGCCAGCAGTTTAAGGGCAGGGCACCCCGATGGCTACACCTTC.

V gene TRBV5-6 combines with J gene TRBJ2-7; D might be TRBD1 (6 bases). The CDR3 is made up of 13 amino acids. CDR1 is SGHDT, CDR2 YYEEEE, per germline. V was trimmed by 1 base and J by 5 bases, leaving 10 bases between them. CDR3 amino acids: CASSLMGHDEQYF. The CDR3 coding sequence is TGTGCCAGCAGCTTGATGGGACATGACGAGCAGTACTTC.